This T cell receptor (beta chain) was observed in a study of OX40 agonist ivuxolimab in advanced cancers. On the study more broadly: Treatment of patients was with ivuxolimab, an agonistic anti-OX40 (CD134) antibody. From roughly 20 to 79 years was the age range, with a mean of around 56 years, and 65% to 90% were male. Points from the study as a whole: Fewer expanded clones were found on average in CD4+ than in CD8+ T cells.

Sampling of blood occurred at baseline, cycle 4 day 1, and cycle 7 day 1. Germline lookup yields CDR1 SGHTA and CDR2 FQGNSA. Trimming removed 6 bases from V and 2 bases from J, with 11 bases in between. The length of the CDR3 is 15 residues. On this clone: Its specificity is unknown.

Profiling relied on immunoSEQ multiplex PCR, and the TCRdb table lists in-frame clones only, not all of them. This table has some 71,000 clones, roughly 89% appearing once. The sequences come from CD4+ or CD8+ T cells sorted from blood, collected in a trial of the OX40 agonist ivuxolimab. The TCR was taken from an adult with an advanced solid tumor such as melanoma, head and neck, liver or kidney cancer. This sequence joins TRBV7-2 and TRBJ2-6; D remains unclear. DNA for the CDR3: TGTGCCAGCAGTGCCAGAACCCCTGGGGCCAACGTCCTGACTTTC. Amino acids: CASSARTPGANVLTF.